The entry that follows covers one T cell receptor beta chain sequence. Its target is unknown. This sample is drawn from a study of shared clonotypes between healthy human individuals. Assay: immunoSEQ multiplex PCR; the TCRdb copy retains only in-frame clones and omits some. The sample has about 980,000 clones, less than 85% seen once. Overall study findings and caveats: Richness estimates generally favored naive over memory subsets. Measured sharing among donors was expected to vary with sequencing depth.

V lost 4 bases, J lost 7 bases, and 6 bases stayed unmatched. This CDR3 is built from 15 residues. The germline V gene encodes CDR1 SGHAT and CDR2 FQNNGV. The split of CD4+ cells yielded CD45RA+ naive and CD45RA-negative memory subsets. The chain combines TRBV11-2 with TRBJ2-5, with 13 bases matching TRBD2. This clonotype was obtained from a man younger than 35 in good health. Sequenced sample: memory CD4+ T cells sorted from blood. Subset reported: CD45RA-negative fraction. In DNA form, the CDR3 reads TGTGCCAGCAGCTCCGGACTAGCGGGAGACGGGACCCAGTACTTC. It specifies CASSSGLAGDGTQYF.